The entry below describes one T cell receptor (beta chain). Treatment in this sample: roughly 19 received Ad26.COV2.S at low or high dose, single or two shots; about five received placebo; per-sample allocation not given. On day 63 after the first injection, vaccine and placebo recipients gave samples. Donation came from an adult in Boston who was aged 18-55 years. Immunization relied on an Ad26 vector, which expressed Wuhan-strain SARS-CoV-2 spike. Produced via immunoSEQ multiplex PCR; TCRdb's table is partial and in-frame only. The sample yields about 420,000 clones, 70% to 90% seen once. This sample is part of a study of Ad26.COV2.S vaccination and SARS-CoV-2 variants. This CDR3 region has 15 residues. Trimming pared 4 bases from V and 0 bases from J, leaving 13 bases between. In germline, CDR1 is GTSNPN, CDR2 SVGIG (reference sequence).

This clonotype was sampled from a person between 18 and 59 years old who received the Ad26.COV2.S COVID-19 vaccine or a placebo. The rearrangement links TRBV30 to TRBJ1-3; D is unclear. The sequenced sample was peripheral blood, obtained in a trial of Ad26.COV2.S vaccine versus placebo. The CDR3: CAWTFSPRSGNTIYF. The CDR3 DNA is TGTGCCTGGACTTTTTCGCCCCGCTCTGGAAACACCATATATTTT.